This TCR beta chain was captured by sequencing in a study of human T cells and chemical hapten exposure. As for the study in general: All through the approximately 25-week study, the scalp of each patient received diphenylcyclopropenone doses weekly.

TCRdb ran MiXCR on the RACE reads and lists one entry per CDR3 protein. In the table there are around 57,000 distinct CDR3 sequences, 9.5% to 11% of which are singletons. Time point given: patch test 1, 2 weeks after DPC sensitization. Treatment in this sample: therapeutic diphenylcyclopropenone sensitization with weekly scalp DPC. Total RNA came from unfractionated whole blood. Findings and caveats of the study: Controls formed significantly fewer large CDR3 similarity clusters than expanded TCRs did. Counts of TCRs above 1 in 1000 frequency stayed unchanged with DPC sensitization.

In this sample, this clonotype turned up a few times. Its antigen is as yet unknown. The CDR3 length is 15 residues. The V and J ends lost 2 bases and 7 bases, in that order; junction bases with no gene match: 4. Germline V CDR1 and CDR2: MNHEY, SMNVEV (reference sequence). The rearrangement uses TRBV27 and TRBJ1-6; 8 bases agree with TRBD1. The specimen was whole blood, collected in connection with sensitization to the hapten diphenylcyclopropenone (DPC). The clonotype was recovered from a woman aged 40 to 50 with alopecia areata. Some clones in this sample may be carry-over from other donors' samples. The CDR3 nucleotides read TGTGCCAGCAGTTTAGCCGGGACAGGCAATTCACCCCTCCACTTT. Amino acid sequence: CASSLAGTGNSPLHF.